This T cell receptor (beta chain) was captured by sequencing in a study of shared clonotypes between healthy human individuals. Some clones are missing from TCRdb's copy, which holds only in-frame ones; the method was immunoSEQ multiplex PCR. Here the sample spans some 240,000 clones, just over 65% being singletons. The V end lost 3 bases, the J end lost 5 bases, and 14 bases lay between the germline ends. This CDR3 comprises 15 residues. Germline CDR1 and CDR2: MGHRA and YSYEKL. All the donors were Caucasian adults who lived in Nashville, Tennessee. The rearrangement joins TRBV4-1 to TRBJ2-1; D perhaps matches TRBD2 (6 bases). The receptor comes from a young man in good health. The material sequenced was memory CD4+ T cells sorted from blood. The sample's subset: CD45RA-negative fraction. The CDR3 region has the DNA TGCGCCAGCAGCCAGGGGACGGGGGTGGACAATGAGCAGTTCTTC. Translated: CASSQGTGVDNEQFF.